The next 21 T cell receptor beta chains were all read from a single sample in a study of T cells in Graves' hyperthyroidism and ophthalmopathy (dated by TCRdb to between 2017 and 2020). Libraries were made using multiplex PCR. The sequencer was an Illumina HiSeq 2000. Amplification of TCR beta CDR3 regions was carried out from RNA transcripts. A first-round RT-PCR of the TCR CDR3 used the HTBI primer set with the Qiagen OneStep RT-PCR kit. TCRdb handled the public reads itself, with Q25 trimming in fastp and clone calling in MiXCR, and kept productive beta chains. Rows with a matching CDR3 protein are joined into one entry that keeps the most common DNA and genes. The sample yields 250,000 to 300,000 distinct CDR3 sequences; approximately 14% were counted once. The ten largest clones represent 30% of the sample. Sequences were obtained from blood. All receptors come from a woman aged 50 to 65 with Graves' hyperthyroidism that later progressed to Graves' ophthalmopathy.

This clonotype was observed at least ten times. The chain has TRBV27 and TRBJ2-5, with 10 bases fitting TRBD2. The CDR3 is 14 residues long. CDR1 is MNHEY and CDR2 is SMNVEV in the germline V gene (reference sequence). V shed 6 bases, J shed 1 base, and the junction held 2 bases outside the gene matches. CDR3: CASRRTSGQETQYF. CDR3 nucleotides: TGTGCCAGCAGAAGGACTAGCGGCCAAGAGACCCAGTACTTC.

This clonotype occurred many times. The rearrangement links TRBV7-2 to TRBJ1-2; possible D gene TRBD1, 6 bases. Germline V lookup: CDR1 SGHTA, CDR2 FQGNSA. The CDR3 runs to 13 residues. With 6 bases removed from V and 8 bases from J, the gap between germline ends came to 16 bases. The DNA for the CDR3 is TGTGCCAGCAGTTTCCGGGACAACGTGGGCTACACCTTC. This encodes CASSFRDNVGYTF.

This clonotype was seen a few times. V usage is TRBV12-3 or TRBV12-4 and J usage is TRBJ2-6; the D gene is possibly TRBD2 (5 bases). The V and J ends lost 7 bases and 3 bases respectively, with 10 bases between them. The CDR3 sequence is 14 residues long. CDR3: CASIGGYGANVLTF. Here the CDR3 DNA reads TGTGCCAGCATAGGAGGTTATGGGGCCAACGTCCTGACTTTC.

CDR3: CASSFRTGRSGNTIYF. Here the CDR3 DNA reads TGCGCCAGCAGCTTCCGGACAGGACGCTCTGGAAACACCATATATTTT. The V and J genes are TRBV5-1 and TRBJ1-3, with 7 bases matching TRBD1. CDR3 size: 16 residues. The germline gives CDR1 SGHRS, CDR2 YFSETQ. V was pared by 2 bases and J by 0 bases, with 5 bases of the junction left unmatched.

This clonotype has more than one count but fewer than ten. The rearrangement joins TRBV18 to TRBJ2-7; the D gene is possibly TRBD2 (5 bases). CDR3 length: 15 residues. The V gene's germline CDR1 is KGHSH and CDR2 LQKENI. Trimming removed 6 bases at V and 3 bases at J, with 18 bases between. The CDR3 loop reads CASSLIQDLGYEQYF. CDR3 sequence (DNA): TGTGCCAGCTCCCTCATTCAGGACTTGGGCTACGAGCAGTACTTC.

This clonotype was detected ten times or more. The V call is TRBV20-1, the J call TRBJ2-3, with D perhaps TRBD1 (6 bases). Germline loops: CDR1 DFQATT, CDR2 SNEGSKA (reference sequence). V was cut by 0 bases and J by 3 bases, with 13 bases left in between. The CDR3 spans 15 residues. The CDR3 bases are TGCAGTGCTAGAGATCCCCAGGGGTGGACAGATACGCAGTATTTT. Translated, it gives CSARDPQGWTDTQYF.

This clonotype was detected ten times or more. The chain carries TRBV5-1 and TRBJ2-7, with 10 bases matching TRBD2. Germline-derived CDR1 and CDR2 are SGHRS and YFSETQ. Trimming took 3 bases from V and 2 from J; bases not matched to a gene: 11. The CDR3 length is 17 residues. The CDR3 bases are TGCGCCAGCAGCTCAACTGGACTAGCGGTATATGCCTACGAGCAGTACTTC. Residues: CASSSTGLAVYAYEQYF. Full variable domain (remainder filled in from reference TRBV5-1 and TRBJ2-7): KAGVTQTPRYLIKTRGQQVTLSCSPISGHRSVSWYQQTPGQGLQFLFEYFSETQRNKGNFPGRFSGRQFSNSRSEMNVSTLELGDSALYLCASSSTGLAVYAYEQYFGPGTRLTVT.

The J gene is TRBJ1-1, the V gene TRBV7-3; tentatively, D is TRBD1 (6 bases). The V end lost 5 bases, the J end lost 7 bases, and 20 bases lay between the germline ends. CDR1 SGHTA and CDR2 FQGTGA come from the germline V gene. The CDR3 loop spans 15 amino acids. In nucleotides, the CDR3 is TGTGCCAGCAGCCACGCGGGGGGCTCCGTGGGTGAAGCTTTCTTT. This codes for CASSHAGGSVGEAFF.

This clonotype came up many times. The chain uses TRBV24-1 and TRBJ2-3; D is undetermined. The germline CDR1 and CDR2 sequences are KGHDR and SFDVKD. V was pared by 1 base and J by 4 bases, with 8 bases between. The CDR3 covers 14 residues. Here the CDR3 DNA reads TGTGCCACCAGTGATTTCCAGAGCCCAGATACGCAGTATTTT. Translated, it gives CATSDFQSPDTQYF.

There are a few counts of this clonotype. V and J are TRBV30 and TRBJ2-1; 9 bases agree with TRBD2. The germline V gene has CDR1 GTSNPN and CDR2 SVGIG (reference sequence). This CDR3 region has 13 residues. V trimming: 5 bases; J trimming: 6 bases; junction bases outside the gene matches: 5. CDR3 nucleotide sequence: TGTGCCTGGTCCGGGACTAGCAGCAATGAGCAGTTCTTC. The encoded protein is CAWSGTSSNEQFF.

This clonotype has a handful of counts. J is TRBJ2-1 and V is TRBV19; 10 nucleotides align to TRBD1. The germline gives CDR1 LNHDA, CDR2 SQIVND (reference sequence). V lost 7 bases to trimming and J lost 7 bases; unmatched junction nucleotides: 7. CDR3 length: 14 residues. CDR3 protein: CASTWDRGGNEQFF. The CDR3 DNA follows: TGTGCCAGTACCTGGGACAGGGGTGGAAATGAGCAGTTCTTC. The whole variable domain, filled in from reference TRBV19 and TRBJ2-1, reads DGGITQSPKYLFRKEGQNVTLSCEQNLNHDAMYWYRQDPGQGLRLIYYSQIVNDFQKGDIAEGYSVSREKKESFPLTVTSAQKNPTAFYLCASTWDRGGNEQFFGPGTRLTVL.

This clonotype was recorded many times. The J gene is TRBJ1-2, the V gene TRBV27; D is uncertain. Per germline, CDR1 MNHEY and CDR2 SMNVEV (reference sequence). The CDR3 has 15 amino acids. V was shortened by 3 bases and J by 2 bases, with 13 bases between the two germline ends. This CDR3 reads CASSFLDGRNYGYTF. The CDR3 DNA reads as TGTGCCAGCAGTTTTTTGGACGGACGAAACTATGGCTACACCTTC.

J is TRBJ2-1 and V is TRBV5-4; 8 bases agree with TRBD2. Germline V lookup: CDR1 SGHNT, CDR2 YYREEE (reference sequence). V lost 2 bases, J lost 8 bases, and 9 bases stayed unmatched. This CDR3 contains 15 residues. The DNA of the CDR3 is TGTGCCAGCAGCTTAACGAGCGGGAGTAGCGATGAGCAGTTCTTC. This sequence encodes CASSLTSGSSDEQFF. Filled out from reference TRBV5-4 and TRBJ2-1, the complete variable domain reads ETGVTQSPTHLIKTRGQQVTLRCSSQSGHNTVSWYQQALGQGPQFIFQYYREEENGRGNFPPRFSGLQFPNYSSELNVNALELDDSALYLCASSLTSGSSDEQFFGPGTRLTVL.

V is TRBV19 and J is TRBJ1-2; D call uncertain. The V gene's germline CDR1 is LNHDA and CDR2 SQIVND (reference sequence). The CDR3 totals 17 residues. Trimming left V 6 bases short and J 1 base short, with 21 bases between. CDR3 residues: CASRTSYTDPFNYGYTF. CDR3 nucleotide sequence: TGTGCCAGTAGAACTTCCTACACGGACCCGTTTAACTATGGCTACACCTTC.

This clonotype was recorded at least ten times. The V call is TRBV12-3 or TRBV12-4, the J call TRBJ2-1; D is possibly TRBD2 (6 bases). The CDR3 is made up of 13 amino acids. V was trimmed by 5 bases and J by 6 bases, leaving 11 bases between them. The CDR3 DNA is TGTGCCAGCAGTCCCGGGACTGCCAATGAGCAGTTCTTC. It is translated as CASSPGTANEQFF.

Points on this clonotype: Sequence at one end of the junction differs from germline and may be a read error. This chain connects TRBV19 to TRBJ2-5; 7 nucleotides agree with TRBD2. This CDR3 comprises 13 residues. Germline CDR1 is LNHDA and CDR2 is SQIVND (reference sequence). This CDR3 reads CASSIQRDETQCF. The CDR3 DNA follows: TGTGCCAGTAGTATACAGCGGGACGAGACCCAGTGCTTC.

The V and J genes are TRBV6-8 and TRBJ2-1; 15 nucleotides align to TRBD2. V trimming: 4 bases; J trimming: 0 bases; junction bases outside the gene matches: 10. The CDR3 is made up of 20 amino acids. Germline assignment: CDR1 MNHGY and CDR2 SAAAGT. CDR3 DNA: TGTGCCAGCAGTTCCCCGGGACTAGCGGGAGGTCCGAGCTCCTACAATGAGCAGTTCTTC. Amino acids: CASSSPGLAGGPSSYNEQFF.

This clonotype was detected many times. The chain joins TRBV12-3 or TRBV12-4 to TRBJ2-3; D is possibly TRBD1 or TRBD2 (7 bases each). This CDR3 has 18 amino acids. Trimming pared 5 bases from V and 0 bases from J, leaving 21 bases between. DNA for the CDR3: TGTGCCAGCAGTGCCACCCGAGGGGGGGACAGCAGCACAGATACGCAGTATTTT. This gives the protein CASSATRGGDSSTDTQYF.

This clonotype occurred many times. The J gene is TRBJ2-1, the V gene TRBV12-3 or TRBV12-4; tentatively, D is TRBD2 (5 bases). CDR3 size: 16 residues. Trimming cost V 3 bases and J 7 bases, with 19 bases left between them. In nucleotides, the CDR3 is TGTGCCAGCAGTTTGACGGGAATAACTATACAAAATGAGCAGTTCTTC. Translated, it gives CASSLTGITIQNEQFF.

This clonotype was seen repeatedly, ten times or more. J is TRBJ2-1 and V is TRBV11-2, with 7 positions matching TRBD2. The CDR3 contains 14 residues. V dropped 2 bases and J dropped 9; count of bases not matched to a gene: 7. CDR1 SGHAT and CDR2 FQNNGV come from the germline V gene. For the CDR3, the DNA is TGTGCCAGCAGCTTAACGGCGGGAGTGGGTGAGCAGTTCTTC. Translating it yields CASSLTAGVGEQFF.

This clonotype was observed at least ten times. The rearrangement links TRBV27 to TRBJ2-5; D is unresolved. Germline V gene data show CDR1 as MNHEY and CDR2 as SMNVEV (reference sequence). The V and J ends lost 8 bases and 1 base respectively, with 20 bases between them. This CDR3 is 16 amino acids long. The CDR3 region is CASSTMGLFSQETQYF. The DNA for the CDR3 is TGTGCCAGCTCCACGATGGGCCTCTTCTCCCAAGAGACCCAGTACTTC.